This TCR delta chain was identified during a study of gamma-delta chains in newborns, infants, children (dated by TCRdb to about 2019). Broadly, across the study: In the study title, it is stated that polyclonal expansion of innate gammadelta T cells is driven by microbial exposure immediately after birth. How innate gammadelta T cell populations in human newborns were shaped by microbial exposure immediately after birth was investigated in the study.

Instrument on record: Illumina MiSeq. TCRdb processed the public reads again with the CATT caller, after which rows with matching DNA were combined. The sample has roughly 3,100 delta-chain clones on record, around 0.31% of them singletons. 13% of the sample is taken by the ten largest. As regards this clone: Its antigen has not been determined. A far more abundant clone sits one base away, making this likely a read error. The sample contains more than one DNA sequence encoding this CDR3.

From the cysteine through the phenylalanine, the CDR3 covers 20 amino acids. The CDR3 DNA has 60 bases and is translated from base 1. The germline V gene provides CDR1 GEAIGNYY and CDR2 EKD. The chain is encoded by TRDV2 joined to TRDJ3; 8 junctional bases match TRDD3. The TCR sequence derives from a child who was a newborn, infant or young child, either healthy, febrile or measles-vaccinated (not recorded which). Sample: blood. The CDR3 region: CACDKVLGASSSWDTRQMFF. The DNA sequence reads TGTGCCTGTGACAAAGTACTGGGGGCCTCAAGCTCCTGGGACACTCGACAGATGTTTTTC.